This is a list of T cell receptor beta chains from one sample in a study of blood T cells in healthy people across ages. TCRdb reprocessed the 5' RACE reads with MiXCR, giving one entry per CDR3 protein. The data show under 1,000,000 distinct CDR3 sequences, with less than 60% seen just once and over 15% held by the top ten. The sequenced sample consisted of blood. Receptors were obtained from a man aged 80 or over in good health. The CDR3 runs from the conserved cysteine through the conserved F or W. A D gene is named only where the DNA matches it firmly. Clone size is shown for a subset of rows, as once, few, many or a class of expanded clone.

j_gene: TRBJ2-5; d_gene: .; abundance: .; v_gene: TRBV10-3; CDR3nt: TGTGCCATCAGTGAGCGAGGGGACAATGAGCAGTACTTC; CDR3aa: CAISERGDNEQYF
j_gene: TRBJ2-5; d_gene: TRBD1; abundance: many; v_gene: TRBV12-3/TRBV12-4; CDR3nt: TGTGCCAGCAGTTTAAACAGGGGCGCAGGGGAGACCCAGTACTTC; CDR3aa: CASSLNRGAGETQYF
j_gene: TRBJ1-1; d_gene: .; abundance: few; v_gene: TRBV15; CDR3nt: TGTGCCACCAGCAGAGCTGTCAGTTTATCTGAAGCTTTCTTT; CDR3aa: CATSRAVSLSEAFF
j_gene: TRBJ2-3; d_gene: TRBD1; abundance: few; v_gene: TRBV7-9; CDR3nt: TGTGCCAGCAGCTCGGTCGCAGGGGGTATGTCGGTAGATACGCAGTATTTT; CDR3aa: CASSSVAGGMSVDTQYF
j_gene: TRBJ2-1; d_gene: .; abundance: many; v_gene: TRBV20-1; CDR3nt: TGCAGTGCTATGGCTAGATCGTATGAGCAGTTCTTC; CDR3aa: CSAMARSYEQFF
j_gene: TRBJ2-7; d_gene: .; abundance: .; v_gene: TRBV30; CDR3nt: TGTGCCTGGAGTGCAGTGGACGGCTACGAGCAGTACTTC; CDR3aa: CAWSAVDGYEQYF
j_gene: TRBJ2-7; d_gene: TRBD2; abundance: once; v_gene: TRBV6-5; CDR3nt: TGTGCCAGCAGTTACTCGTTACCTTCCGGGACTAGCGGGAACAATGAGCAGTACTTC; CDR3aa: CASSYSLPSGTSGNNEQYF
j_gene: TRBJ1-5; d_gene: .; abundance: .; v_gene: TRBV7-2; CDR3nt: TGTGCCAGCAGCTTTCAGGCGTCCAATCAGCCCCAGCATTTT; CDR3aa: CASSFQASNQPQHF
j_gene: TRBJ2-5; d_gene: .; abundance: .; v_gene: TRBV27; CDR3nt: TGTGCCAGCAGTTCAGAGGGGACCCAGTACTTC; CDR3aa: CASSSEGTQYF
j_gene: TRBJ2-7; d_gene: .; abundance: .; v_gene: TRBV15; CDR3nt: TGTGCCACCAGCAGAGATCGATTCCGGGACAATAGCTACGAGCAGTACTTC; CDR3aa: CATSRDRFRDNSYEQYF
j_gene: TRBJ2-1; d_gene: TRBD2; abundance: .; v_gene: TRBV24-1; CDR3nt: TGTGCCACCAGTGGACTAACTAGCGGGAGGGCTAGTAGGTGGTTCTTC; CDR3aa: CATSGLTSGRASRWFF
j_gene: TRBJ2-1; d_gene: TRBD2; abundance: many; v_gene: TRBV28; CDR3nt: TGTGCCACTCCGGGACTAGCGGGACAGGAGCAGTTCTTC; CDR3aa: CATPGLAGQEQFF
j_gene: TRBJ2-1; d_gene: .; abundance: .; v_gene: TRBV27; CDR3nt: TGTGCCAGCAGTTCCCTGTTCAATGAGCAGTTCTTC; CDR3aa: CASSSLFNEQFF
j_gene: TRBJ2-7; d_gene: TRBD2; abundance: .; v_gene: TRBV7-2; CDR3nt: TGTGCCAGCAGCGAGACTAGCGGGCTTACCTACGAGCAGTACTTC; CDR3aa: CASSETSGLTYEQYF
j_gene: TRBJ2-1; d_gene: .; abundance: .; v_gene: TRBV7-3; CDR3nt: TGTGCCAGCAGCCCACAAAGAGGCCCCTACAATGAGCAGTTCTTC; CDR3aa: CASSPQRGPYNEQFF
j_gene: TRBJ2-3; d_gene: .; abundance: many; v_gene: TRBV20-1; CDR3nt: TGCAGCCCCGTGGGGGGCCTGGATACGCAGTATTTT; CDR3aa: CSPVGGLDTQYF
j_gene: TRBJ1-2; d_gene: .; abundance: .; v_gene: TRBV20-1; CDR3nt: TGCAGTGCTAGTATCTCAGGGCCGAACTATGGCTACACCTTC; CDR3aa: CSASISGPNYGYTF
j_gene: TRBJ1-6; d_gene: .; abundance: .; v_gene: TRBV12-3/TRBV12-4; CDR3nt: TGTGCCAGCAGTTTAGCATCGGGGCCTAATTCACCCCTCCACTTT; CDR3aa: CASSLASGPNSPLHF
j_gene: TRBJ2-1; d_gene: .; abundance: few; v_gene: TRBV20-1; CDR3nt: TGCAGTGCTAGCGTAACCGGACTGCACGTTGAGCAGTTCTTC; CDR3aa: CSASVTGLHVEQFF
j_gene: TRBJ2-2; d_gene: .; abundance: .; v_gene: TRBV4-3; CDR3nt: TGCGCCAGCAGCCTCAAGGGGGGAGGTGGCGGGGAGCTGTTTTTT; CDR3aa: CASSLKGGGGGELFF
j_gene: TRBJ2-6; d_gene: .; abundance: .; v_gene: TRBV3-1; CDR3nt: TGTGCCAGCAGCCCGTCGGCTTCGGCCGGGGCCAACGTCCTGACTTTC; CDR3aa: CASSPSASAGANVLTF
j_gene: TRBJ2-1; d_gene: TRBD2; abundance: .; v_gene: TRBV11-2; CDR3nt: TGTGCCAGCAGCTTAACGGGACTAGCTTACAATGAGCAGTTCTTC; CDR3aa: CASSLTGLAYNEQFF
j_gene: TRBJ2-6; d_gene: .; abundance: few; v_gene: TRBV5-1; CDR3nt: TGCGCCAGCAGCTTGGCTATGGCCTCTGGGGCCAACGTCCTGACTTTC; CDR3aa: CASSLAMASGANVLTF
j_gene: TRBJ2-1; d_gene: TRBD2; abundance: few; v_gene: TRBV20-1; CDR3nt: TGCAGTGCTAGTAGAGGGGCGGGAGTGTTGGATGAGCAGTTCTTC; CDR3aa: CSASRGAGVLDEQFF
j_gene: TRBJ2-1; d_gene: .; abundance: .; v_gene: TRBV5-1; CDR3nt: TGCGCCAGCAGCACGGTCGCAAACAATGAGCAGTTCTTC; CDR3aa: CASSTVANNEQFF
j_gene: TRBJ2-1; d_gene: TRBD2; abundance: few; v_gene: TRBV12-3/TRBV12-4; CDR3nt: TGTGCCAGCAGTTTAGAAGGGACTAGCGGGATCAATGAGCAGTTCTTC; CDR3aa: CASSLEGTSGINEQFF
j_gene: TRBJ1-4; d_gene: TRBD1; abundance: .; v_gene: TRBV18; CDR3nt: TGTGCCAGCTCAGCGGGACAGAGCGAAGAAAAACTGTTTTTT; CDR3aa: CASSAGQSEEKLFF
j_gene: TRBJ2-6; d_gene: .; abundance: .; v_gene: TRBV5-1; CDR3nt: TGCGCCAGCAGCCGGGCGGGCTCCTCTGGGGCCAACGTCCTGACTTTC; CDR3aa: CASSRAGSSGANVLTF
j_gene: TRBJ2-7; d_gene: .; abundance: few; v_gene: TRBV5-1; CDR3nt: TGCGCCAGCAGCTCGACCACGCTTGAGGGCACCTACGAGCAGTACTTC; CDR3aa: CASSSTTLEGTYEQYF
j_gene: TRBJ2-5; d_gene: .; abundance: .; v_gene: TRBV30; CDR3nt: TGTGCCTGGAGCCTTAGGGGAGAGACCCAGTACTTC; CDR3aa: CAWSLRGETQYF
j_gene: TRBJ2-1; d_gene: TRBD2; abundance: few; v_gene: TRBV5-1; CDR3nt: TGCGCCAGCAGCTTGGATCCGGGACTAGACGAGCAGTTCTTC; CDR3aa: CASSLDPGLDEQFF
j_gene: TRBJ2-1; d_gene: TRBD2; abundance: .; v_gene: TRBV14; CDR3nt: TGTGCCAGCAGCCCCTTCACTAGCGGGTTGGGGAATGAGCAGTTCTTC; CDR3aa: CASSPFTSGLGNEQFF
j_gene: TRBJ1-5; d_gene: .; abundance: .; v_gene: TRBV20-1; CDR3nt: TGCAGTGCTGCCGCGGGATCGACCCAGCATTTT; CDR3aa: CSAAAGSTQHF
j_gene: TRBJ2-3; d_gene: .; abundance: .; v_gene: TRBV15; CDR3nt: TGTGCCACCCGACGGGGGGCCACTGGAGATACGCAGTATTTT; CDR3aa: CATRRGATGDTQYF
j_gene: TRBJ2-3; d_gene: TRBD2; abundance: .; v_gene: TRBV3-1; CDR3nt: TGTGCCAGCAGCACCAGCGGGGGCCACACAGATACGCAGTATTTT; CDR3aa: CASSTSGGHTDTQYF
j_gene: TRBJ2-4; d_gene: .; abundance: .; v_gene: TRBV4-1; CDR3nt: TGCGCCAGCAGCCAAGATGGACGGGGGGCCAAAAACATTCAGTACTTC; CDR3aa: CASSQDGRGAKNIQYF
j_gene: TRBJ2-1; d_gene: .; abundance: few; v_gene: TRBV7-9; CDR3nt: TGTGCCAGCAGCCTGCTCGTCGACCTAACCGGACAGAGCTCCTACAATGAGCAGTTCTTC; CDR3aa: CASSLLVDLTGQSSYNEQFF
j_gene: TRBJ2-3; d_gene: .; abundance: .; v_gene: TRBV12-3/TRBV12-4; CDR3nt: TGTGCCAGCAGTTTAAGCGCCGGGAAACCAGAATTCACAGATACGCAGTATTTT; CDR3aa: CASSLSAGKPEFTDTQYF
j_gene: TRBJ2-3; d_gene: TRBD2; abundance: .; v_gene: TRBV7-2; CDR3nt: TGTGCCAGCAGCCCCGGACTAGCGGGAGGGAGCACAGATACGCAGTATTTT; CDR3aa: CASSPGLAGGSTDTQYF
j_gene: TRBJ1-2; d_gene: .; abundance: .; v_gene: TRBV7-8; CDR3nt: TGTGCCAGCAGCCCATCAGGGACTCGTTATGGCTACACCTTC; CDR3aa: CASSPSGTRYGYTF
j_gene: TRBJ2-1; d_gene: .; abundance: once; v_gene: TRBV25-1; CDR3nt: TGTGCCAGCAGTGTCAGTGAGACCTACGAGCAGTTCTTC; CDR3aa: CASSVSETYEQFF